This T cell receptor (beta chain) was sequenced for a study of T-cell reconstitution after alpha-beta-depleted transplantation in children. This clonotype turned up a few times. This CDR3 has 16 amino acids. Germline V gene sequence: CDR1 SGHRS, CDR2 YFSETQ. V was pared by 2 bases and J by 5 bases, with 10 bases of the junction left unmatched. A library of TCRbeta sequences, prepared with unique molecular identifiers, was generated. TCRdb re-analysed the PCR reads in MiXCR, keeping a single row per CDR3 protein. Of almost 600,000 distinct CDR3 sequences listed, 27% are singletons. The TCR was taken from a boy in the first two years of life with Wiskott-Aldrich syndrome, due to receive a stem cell transplant. The chain joins TRBV5-1 to TRBJ2-7; 10 bases are a match to TRBD2. The specimen was PBMCs, collected before TCRalphabeta/CD19-depleted stem cell transplant. CDR3 bases: TGCGCCAGCAGCTTCCGGGCTAGCGGGAGCTTACACGAGCAGTACTTC. Protein sequence: CASSFRASGSLHEQYF.